This T cell receptor beta chain was identified during a study of T-cell reconstitution after alpha-beta-depleted transplantation in children. This clonotype was seen more than once but under ten times. Its specificity is unknown. A junction end diverges from the germline sequence, so it may reflect a read error. General observations from the study: The high TCRbeta diversity at day 60 in some patients came from surviving recipient T cells and thymic progenitors. After transplant, at about two months, alpha-beta T cells were reportedly derived from several hundred expanded graft clones. Newly made T cells mostly supplied T-cell counts and diversity one year after transplant.

This CDR3 spans 12 amino acids. Germline V CDR1 and CDR2: SGDLS, YYNGEE. Preparation of the TCRbeta library was carried out with unique molecular identifiers. TCRdb redid the calling of the PCR reads with MiXCR, one entry per CDR3 protein. Of around 490,000 distinct CDR3 sequences listed, 9.5% to 12% are singletons. The chain joins TRBV9 to TRBJ2-5; tentatively, D is TRBD2 (7 bases). This receptor was obtained from a female patient between 2 and 15 years old who had a stem cell transplant for aplastic anemia, so the T cells may come from the graft donor. The sample consisted of PBMCs, mostly from graft donor cells, taken 180 days after TCRalphabeta/CD19-depleted stem cell transplant. The CDR3 is CASSVATGGLNF. The CDR3 DNA sequence: TGTGCCAGCAGCGTAGCTACGGGGGGCCTAAACTTC.